This T cell receptor beta chain comes out of a study of T cells in Graves' hyperthyroidism and ophthalmopathy. Study results and limitations: Through a model of 13 V-J features, ophthalmopathy was separated from stable hyperthyroidism.

This CDR3 is built from 15 residues. V was pared by 5 bases and J by 1 base, with 12 bases between. RNA transcripts provided the source from which TCR beta CDR3 regions were amplified. Primed by the HTBI set, a first-round RT-PCR was run on the TCR CDR3. TCRdb independently ran MiXCR on the multiplex PCR reads; one entry per CDR3 protein. The sample has roughly 420,000 distinct CDR3 sequences, about 15% seen once. This clonotype has at least ten counts. What it binds is not known. No progression to ophthalmopathy during 18 months of follow-up defined stable disease. This TCR derives from a woman between 18 and 30 years old with Graves' hyperthyroidism. The chain employs TRBV12-3 or TRBV12-4 and TRBJ1-5; possible D gene TRBD1, 5 bases. Sequences were obtained from blood. CDR3 DNA: TGTGCCAGCAGTCCCACGGGGGGGAGCAATCAGCCCCAGCATTTT. It specifies CASSPTGGSNQPQHF.